There are a few counts of the clone carrying this T cell receptor (beta chain). Its antigen remains unidentified. Template switching added a universal primer site, and cDNA bore unique molecular identifiers. From the 5' RACE reads, TCRdb called clonotypes with MiXCR, one entry per CDR3 protein. The sample yields some 96,000 distinct CDR3 sequences, 5.9% seen once. This record belongs to a study of identical twins. With V trimmed by 6 bases and J by 10 bases, 11 bases remained unmatched. Germline CDR1 LNHDA, CDR2 SQIVND (reference sequence). The CDR3 is made up of 13 amino acids. Study-wide results and limits: Cord blood beta clonotypes present at high abundance carried fewer insertions; no such pattern appeared in memory repertoires. The study reached conclusions through statistical analysis that was cross-sectional, not following the same donors.

The V call is TRBV19, the J call TRBJ1-2; 7 nucleotides agree with TRBD1. The receptor was isolated from a woman in her forties or fifties in good health. Material: memory T cells sorted from blood. CDR3: CASRSGTEVFYTF. Written as DNA, the CDR3 is TGTGCCAGTAGATCCGGGACAGAGGTCTTCTACACCTTC.